This paragraph reports one T cell receptor (beta chain). This record comes from a study of blood T cells in healthy people across ages. The authors ran a second PCR of about 7 to 12 cycles using a sample-barcoded 5' primer and a J-beta primer mix. TCRdb processed the 5' RACE reads anew with MiXCR; each CDR3 protein has one entry. Of 1.5 million to 2 million distinct CDR3 sequences in the sample, under 30% were seen once. Germline V gene lookup returns CDR1 SGHRS and CDR2 YFSETQ. The CDR3 runs to 15 residues. Trimming shortened V by 4 bases and J by 3 bases, and 17 bases separated the two germline ends.

The receptor comes from a woman in her twenties or thirties in good health. V is TRBV5-1 and J is TRBJ2-7, with a possible D match to TRBD2 (5 bases). Input material: blood. The CDR3 coding sequence is TGCGCCAGCAGCCGTTTGGAACTAGTGGACTACGAGCAGTACTTC. It encodes CASSRLELVDYEQYF. Full variable domain (rest looked up from reference TRBV5-1 and TRBJ2-7): KAGVTQTPRYLIKTRGQQVTLSCSPISGHRSVSWYQQTPGQGLQFLFEYFSETQRNKGNFPGRFSGRQFSNSRSEMNVSTLELGDSALYLCASSRLELVDYEQYFGPGTRLTVT.